Sequencing of this T cell receptor (beta chain) was carried out in a study of T cells expressing NK-cell markers. The overall study: According to the study, TCR beta repertoires originated from sorted CD3+CD56+NKG2C+, CD3+CD56+NKG2C- and CD3+CD56-NKG2C+ T cells. Overall study findings and caveats: Dominant NKG2C+ clonotypes made up roughly 1.0-8% of CD8+ T cells in several donors.

With the 5' RACE reads reprocessed, TCRdb shows one record per CDR3 protein and no DNA. The sample shows 400,000 to 550,000 distinct CDR3 sequences, and roughly 8% sits with its ten largest clones. As for this clonotype: Its cognate antigen is unknown.

The CDR3 length is 19 residues. Germline CDR1 reads SGHDT; CDR2 reads YYEEEE. Input material: blood T cells: a sorted CD56 or NKG2C T cell subset, CD4+ or CD8+ T cells, or bulk PBMC T cells (not recorded which). The sequence was obtained from a woman between 18 and 70 years old in good health. V is TRBV5-6 and J is TRBJ1-3; lacking DNA, the TRBD1 call made by TCRdb goes unchecked. Here the CDR3 reads CASSRRAWDEGGSGNTIYF.